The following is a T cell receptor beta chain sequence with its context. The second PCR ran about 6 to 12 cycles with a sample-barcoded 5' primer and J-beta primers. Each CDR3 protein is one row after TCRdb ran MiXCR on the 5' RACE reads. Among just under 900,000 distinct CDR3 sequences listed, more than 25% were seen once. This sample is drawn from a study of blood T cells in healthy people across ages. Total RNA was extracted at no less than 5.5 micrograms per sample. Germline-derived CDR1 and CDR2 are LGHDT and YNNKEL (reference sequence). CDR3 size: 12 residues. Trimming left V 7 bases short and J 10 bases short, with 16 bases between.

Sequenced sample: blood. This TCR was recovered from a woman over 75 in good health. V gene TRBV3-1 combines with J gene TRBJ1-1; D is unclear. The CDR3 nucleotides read TGTGCCAGCACATTGACGGGCCTGGGAGCTTTCTTT. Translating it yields CASTLTGLGAFF.